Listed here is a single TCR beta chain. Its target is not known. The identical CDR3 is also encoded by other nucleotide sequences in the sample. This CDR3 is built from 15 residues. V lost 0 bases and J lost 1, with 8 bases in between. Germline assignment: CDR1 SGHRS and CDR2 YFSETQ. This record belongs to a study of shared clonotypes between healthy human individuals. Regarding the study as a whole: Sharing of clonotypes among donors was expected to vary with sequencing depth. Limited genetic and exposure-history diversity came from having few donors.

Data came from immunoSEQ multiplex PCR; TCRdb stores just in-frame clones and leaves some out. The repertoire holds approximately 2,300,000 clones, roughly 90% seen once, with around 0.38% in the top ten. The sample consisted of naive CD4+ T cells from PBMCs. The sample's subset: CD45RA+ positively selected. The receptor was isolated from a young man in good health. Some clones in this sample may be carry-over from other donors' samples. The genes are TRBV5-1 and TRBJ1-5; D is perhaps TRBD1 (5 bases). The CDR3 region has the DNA TGCGCCAGCAGCTTGGAGGGACTGAGCAATCAGCCCCAGCATTTT. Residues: CASSLEGLSNQPQHF. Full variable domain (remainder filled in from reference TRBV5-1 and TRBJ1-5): KAGVTQTPRYLIKTRGQQVTLSCSPISGHRSVSWYQQTPGQGLQFLFEYFSETQRNKGNFPGRFSGRQFSNSRSEMNVSTLELGDSALYLCASSLEGLSNQPQHFGDGTRLSIL.